This T cell receptor beta chain was sequenced for a study of blood T cell repertoires in COVID-19. Study details: Specimens from acute and convalescent COVID-19 originated in the United States, Italy and Spain. T cells, B-cell-depleted T cells, or PBMCs supplied cDNA or gDNA.

Per the original data handling: Counts of nucleated cells, estimated from reference gene primer amplification, were obtained. Profiled with immunoSEQ multiplex PCR; TCRdb holds only in-frame clones, not every one. V and J calls and clone size are copied from that table; D and trimming were computed from the DNA. Counted here are 300,000 to 400,000 clones, around 88% occurring once; the ten biggest clones make up approximately 1.8%. Seattle enrolled patients during active infection and tracked them longitudinally. Trimming took off 5 bases at V and 8 bases at J, with 10 bases between the two ends. Germline CDR1 and CDR2: LNHDA and SQIVND (reference sequence). There are 13 residues in the CDR3.

Sequenced: peripheral blood. V and J are TRBV19 and TRBJ1-6; D not resolved. This clonotype was obtained from a woman aged 25 to 39 with COVID-19, enrolled during active disease. The CDR3 nucleotides read TGTGCCAGTAGTCCCCAGAGGGATTCACCCCTCCACTTT. It codes for CASSPQRDSPLHF.